This T cell receptor (beta chain) derives from a study of T cells in Graves' hyperthyroidism and ophthalmopathy. From RNA transcripts, TCR beta CDR3 regions were amplified. Researchers ran a first-round RT-PCR on the TCR CDR3 using the HTBI primer set. MiXCR, run by TCRdb on the multiplex PCR reads, gives a single entry per CDR3 protein. The sample has about 600,000 distinct CDR3 sequences; approximately 15% are singletons. This clonotype has ten or more counts. Its cognate antigen is unknown. Every diagnosis used clinical symptoms, serum thyroxine and TRAb, thyroid ultrasound and orbital computed tomography. The authors obtained PBMCs from around 10 ml of fresh peripheral blood. Trimming removed 5 bases at V and 5 bases at J, with 9 bases between. CDR1 and CDR2 from the germline V gene are SEHNR and FQNEAQ (reference sequence). The CDR3 is 12 amino acids. Study conclusions and caveats: From stable hyperthyroidism, ophthalmopathy was separated by a 13 V-J model. The model made its ophthalmopathy prediction, and onset followed a median roughly 6.5 months later.

The clonotype originates from a woman younger than 30 with Graves' ophthalmopathy. What was sequenced was blood. The chain joins TRBV7-9 to TRBJ2-5; D is possibly TRBD1 or TRBD2 (5 bases each). The DNA for the CDR3 is TGTGCCAGCAGCCGGGACCGGGAGACCCAGTACTTC. This gives the protein CASSRDRETQYF.